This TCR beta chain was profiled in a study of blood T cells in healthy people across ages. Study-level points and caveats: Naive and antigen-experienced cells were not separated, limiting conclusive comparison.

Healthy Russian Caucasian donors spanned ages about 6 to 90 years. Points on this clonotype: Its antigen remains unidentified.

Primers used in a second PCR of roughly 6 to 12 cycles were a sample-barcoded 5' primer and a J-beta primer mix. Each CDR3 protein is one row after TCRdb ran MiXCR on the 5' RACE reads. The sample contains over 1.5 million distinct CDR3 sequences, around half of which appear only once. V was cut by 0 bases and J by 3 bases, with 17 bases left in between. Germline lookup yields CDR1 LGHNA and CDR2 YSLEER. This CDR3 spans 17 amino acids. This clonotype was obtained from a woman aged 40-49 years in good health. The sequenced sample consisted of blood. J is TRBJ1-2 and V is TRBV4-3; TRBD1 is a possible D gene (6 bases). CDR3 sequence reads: CASSQDPGGADDYGYTF. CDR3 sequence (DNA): TGCGCCAGCAGCCAAGATCCCGGGGGGGCTGACGACTATGGCTACACCTTC.